These 18 T cell receptor beta chains came from one sample sequenced in a study of regulatory T cells in long-lasting Graves disease. Time point defined: persistent/refractory GD, antithyroid drugs over 5 years with positive TRAb. Scientists built the TCR library using RNA that was extracted from PBMCs. Library construction for TCR beta used iRepertoire HTBI primers and Arm-PCR of CDR3 regions. TCRdb re-derived calls from the multiplex PCR reads in MiXCR, one entry per CDR3 protein. Among about 470,000 distinct CDR3 sequences listed, about 20% were seen once. The starting material was peripheral blood mononuclear cells (PBMCs), obtained when the disease was refractory, from a patient treated with antithyroid drugs. The receptors were gathered from a female donor with Graves disease.

The chain is built from TRBV3-1 and TRBJ1-1, with 7 bases identical to TRBD1. Germline lookup yields CDR1 LGHDT and CDR2 YNNKEL (reference sequence). The CDR3 sequence is 14 residues long. The J segment lost 5 bases and the V segment lost 3 bases, leaving 6 bases of the junction unmatched. Here the CDR3 DNA reads TGTGCCAGCAGCCACGAGGGGGCGCAGACTGAAGCTTTCTTT. This gives the protein CASSHEGAQTEAFF.

This clonotype was counted many times. The CDR3 here is CASSFQGAAGETQYF. CDR3 sequence (DNA): TGTGCCAGCAGCTTCCAGGGGGCTGCGGGAGAGACCCAGTACTTC. The chain links TRBV7-9 to TRBJ2-5, with 8 bases identical to TRBD1. The germline CDR1 and CDR2 sequences are SEHNR and FQNEAQ (reference sequence). J was trimmed by 4 bases and V by 3 bases; bases with no gene match: 7. The CDR3 is 15 amino acids. Supplemented by reference TRBV7-9 and TRBJ2-5, the full variable domain reads DTGVSQNPRHKITKRGQNVTFRCDPISEHNRLYWYRQTLGQGPEFLTYFQNEAQLEKSRLLSDRFSAERPKGSFSTLEIQRTEQGDSAMYLCASSFQGAAGETQYFGPGTRLLVL.

At least ten counts were recorded for this clonotype. The rearrangement uses TRBV29-1 and TRBJ2-5; D possibly uses TRBD1 or TRBD2 (5 bases each). CDR1 SQVTM and CDR2 ANQGSEA come from the germline V gene. The V and J ends lost 3 bases and 5 bases respectively, with 16 bases between them. The CDR3 has 14 residues. The CDR3 spells CSVDGAHEGETQYF. The CDR3 nucleotides are TGCAGCGTTGACGGGGCTCACGAAGGGGAGACCCAGTACTTC.

The chain links TRBV30 to TRBJ2-7, with D possibly being TRBD1 or TRBD2 (5 bases each). V was clipped by 3 bases and J by 6 bases, with 18 bases between them. Germline CDR1 and CDR2: GTSNPN and SVGIG (reference sequence). This CDR3 has 14 residues. In DNA form, the CDR3 reads TGTGCCTGGAGGTGGGGACCAGCGGAATTCGAGCAGTACTTC. Encoded protein: CAWRWGPAEFEQYF.

This clonotype was observed at least ten times. The chain joins TRBV6-1 to TRBJ2-7; D tentatively reads TRBD1 or TRBD2 (6 bases each). Trimming left V 6 bases short and J 5 bases short, with 20 bases between. From germline, CDR1 is MNHNS and CDR2 SASEGT. This CDR3 is 15 amino acids long. This chain's CDR3 is CASSVGRTVLHEQYF. DNA for the CDR3: TGTGCCAGCAGCGTAGGGAGGACAGTTCTCCACGAGCAGTACTTC.

V usage is TRBV6-4 and J usage is TRBJ2-3; TRBD2 agrees at 15 bases. Per germline, CDR1 MRHNA and CDR2 SNTAGT. The J segment lost 1 base and the V segment lost 5 bases, leaving 7 bases of the junction unmatched. The CDR3 contains 18 residues. The CDR3 DNA is TGTGCCAGCAGTTTAGGACTAGCGGGAGGGCCCGGCACAGATACGCAGTATTTT. Amino acids: CASSLGLAGGPGTDTQYF.

This clonotype was detected only once. The CDR3, as DNA: TGTGCCAGCAGCCAAGGGTCTACAGGGGTCCTCTACGAGCAGTACTTC. Amino acid sequence: CASSQGSTGVLYEQYF. The chain has TRBV3-1 and TRBJ2-5; 7 nucleotides line up with TRBD1. The end of the DNA fits TRBJ2-7 better, so the J call may be wrong. The V gene's germline CDR1 is LGHDT and CDR2 YNNKEL (reference sequence). The CDR3 sequence is 16 residues long.

This clonotype was detected a few times. The V gene is TRBV28, the J gene TRBJ2-1; 7 nucleotides match TRBD2. The CDR3 runs 15 residues. Trimming took 2 bases from V and 5 from J; bases not matched to a gene: 6. The germline V gene has CDR1 MDHEN and CDR2 SYDVKM. The CDR3 here is CASSLDSGFDNEQFF. In nucleotides, the CDR3 is TGTGCCAGCAGTTTAGATAGCGGGTTTGACAATGAGCAGTTCTTC.

In the case of this clonotype: This clone may be a read error of a much larger clone one base away. This chain links TRBV27 with TRBJ2-5, with D hard to call. The CDR3 is 13 amino acids. V lost 3 bases, J lost 4 bases, and 9 bases lay in between. Germline CDR1 reads MNHEY; CDR2 reads SMNVEV (reference sequence). The CDR3 DNA follows: TGTGCCAGCAGTTTTGGCCGGGCAGAGACCCAGTACTTC. Translating gives CASSFGRAETQYF.

The gene calls are TRBV5-1 and TRBJ2-7; either TRBD1 or TRBD2 may fit D (5 bases each). The germline gives CDR1 SGHRS, CDR2 YFSETQ. Trimming pared 3 bases from V and 2 bases from J, leaving 12 bases between. The CDR3 contains 14 residues. The CDR3 here is CASSWGTATYEQYF. DNA for the CDR3: TGCGCCAGCAGCTGGGGGACGGCAACCTACGAGCAGTACTTC. Drawing the rest from reference TRBV5-1 and TRBJ2-7, the complete variable domain is KAGVTQTPRYLIKTRGQQVTLSCSPISGHRSVSWYQQTPGQGLQFLFEYFSETQRNKGNFPGRFSGRQFSNSRSEMNVSTLELGDSALYLCASSWGTATYEQYFGPGTRLTVT.

In this sample, this clonotype turned up many times. V is TRBV3-1 and J is TRBJ1-5; 7 nucleotides line up with TRBD1. Germline loops: CDR1 LGHDT, CDR2 YNNKEL (reference sequence). The CDR3 contains 15 residues. After removal of 5 bases from V and 2 bases from J, the junction contained 6 bases not matched to a gene. The CDR3 sequence: CASSDNGQGNQPQHF. CDR3 sequence (DNA): TGTGCCAGCAGCGATAATGGACAGGGCAATCAGCCCCAGCATTTT. The full variable domain, with the rest looked up from reference TRBV3-1 and TRBJ1-5, is DTAVSQTPKYLVTQMGNDKSIKCEQNLGHDTMYWYKQDSKKFLKIMFSYNNKELIINETVPNRFSPKSPDKAHLNLHINSLELGDSAVYFCASSDNGQGNQPQHFGDGTRLSIL.

V and J are TRBV19 and TRBJ2-7, with D perhaps being TRBD1 or TRBD2 (5 bases each). Germline V gene sequence: CDR1 LNHDA, CDR2 SQIVND (reference sequence). This CDR3 comprises 13 residues. V lost 9 bases and J lost 2, with 14 bases in between. DNA of the CDR3: TGTGCCAGCGGGGCGGACGGAACCTACGAGCAGTACTTC. It codes for CASGADGTYEQYF.

Concerning this clonotype: A read error may explain this, as a much larger clone is one base away. The chain has TRBV6-1 and TRBJ1-5, with a possible D match to TRBD1 (6 bases). This CDR3 spans 16 amino acids. Germline V gene lookup returns CDR1 MNHNS and CDR2 SASEGT. DNA of the CDR3: TGTGCCGGCAGACCCGGGGGGCGCGGGACGAGGCAGCCCCAGCATTTT. Protein product: CAGRPGGRGTRQPQHF.

This clonotype came up many times. The chain links TRBV27 to TRBJ2-2, with 12 nucleotides matching TRBD1. CDR3 length: 17 residues. Germline V CDR1 and CDR2: MNHEY, SMNVEV (reference sequence). J lost 7 bases, V lost 2 bases, and 8 bases had no gene match. The CDR3 bases are TGTGCCAGCAGTTTACCGGGACAGGGGGCTGGTGGCGGGGAGCTGTTTTTT. It yields the protein CASSLPGQGAGGGELFF.

V gene TRBV29-1 combines with J gene TRBJ1-1; possible D gene TRBD1, 6 bases. The germline V gene encodes CDR1 SQVTM and CDR2 ANQGSEA. Trimming took 6 bases from V and 5 from J, leaving 13 bases between them. The CDR3 is made up of 12 amino acids. The DNA for the CDR3 is TGCAGCGTCAGGGGAGGTGGGACTGAAGCTTTCTTT. As protein: CSVRGGGTEAFF.

The rearrangement joins TRBV5-1 to TRBJ2-1; no definite D call. V dropped 4 bases and J dropped 0 bases, with 11 bases sitting between them. Looked up from germline, CDR1 is SGHRS and CDR2 is YFSETQ. The length of the CDR3 is 15 residues. CDR3: CASSRKLSSYNEQFF. CDR3 nucleotides: TGCGCCAGCAGCCGAAAGCTAAGCTCCTACAATGAGCAGTTCTTC.

This clonotype was recorded many times. CDR3 DNA sequence: TGTGCCAGCAGTGAAACAACAGGATTGGGCGAGCAGTACTTC. It specifies CASSETTGLGEQYF. The rearrangement uses TRBV2 and TRBJ2-7, with D possibly matching TRBD1 (5 bases). V gave up 2 bases and J gave up 6 bases, with 14 bases separating them. The V gene's germline CDR1 is SNHLY and CDR2 FYNNEI. This CDR3 is built from 14 residues.

The gene calls are TRBV12-3 or TRBV12-4 and TRBJ2-3; no clear D gene. The CDR3 contains 16 residues. V gave up 3 bases and J gave up 2 bases, with 15 bases separating them. CDR3: CASSLGGGIDTDTQYF. The DNA for the CDR3 is TGTGCCAGCAGTTTGGGTGGCGGCATAGACACAGATACGCAGTATTTT.